The clone carrying this TCR beta chain was seen just once. The source of the sample is a study of blood T cell repertoires in COVID-19. Overall study context: Acute and convalescent COVID-19 specimens originated in the United States, Italy and Spain. PBMCs, B-cell-depleted T cells, or T cells were the source of the cDNA or gDNA that made up the material.

Here immunoSEQ multiplex PCR was the method, and the copy in TCRdb shows in-frame clones only, minus some. The sample includes about 240,000 clones, roughly 90% of them seen just once. This sequence originates from a man in his 60s who had recovered from COVID-19. Input material: peripheral blood.

Here the CDR3 reads CASSDLGGGTGELFF. Here the CDR3 DNA reads TGTGCCAGCAGTGACTTAGGGGGCGGCACCGGGGAGCTGTTTTTT. The chain is built from TRBV25-1 and TRBJ2-2, with 7 bases that match TRBD1. The V gene's germline CDR1 is MGHDK and CDR2 SYGVNS. The CDR3 covers 15 residues. V shed 3 bases, J shed 4 bases, and the junction held 5 bases outside the gene matches.